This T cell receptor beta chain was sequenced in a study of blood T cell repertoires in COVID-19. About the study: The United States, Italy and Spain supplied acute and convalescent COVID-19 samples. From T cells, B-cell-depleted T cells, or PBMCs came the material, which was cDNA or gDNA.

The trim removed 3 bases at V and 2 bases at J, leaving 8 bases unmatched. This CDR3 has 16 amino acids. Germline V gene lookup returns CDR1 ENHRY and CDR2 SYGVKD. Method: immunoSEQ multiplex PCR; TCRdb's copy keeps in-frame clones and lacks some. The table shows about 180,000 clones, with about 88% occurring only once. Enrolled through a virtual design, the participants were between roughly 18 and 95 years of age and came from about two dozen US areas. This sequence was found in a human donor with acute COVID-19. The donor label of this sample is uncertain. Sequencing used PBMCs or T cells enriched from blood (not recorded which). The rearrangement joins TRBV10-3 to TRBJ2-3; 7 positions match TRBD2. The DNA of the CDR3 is TGTGCCATCAGTGACCCCGGGGGGAAGGCCACAGATACGCAGTATTTT. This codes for CAISDPGGKATDTQYF.